This T cell receptor (beta chain) was retrieved from a study of post-analysis software for immune sequencing data. The germline V gene encodes CDR1 SQVTM and CDR2 ANQGSEA. This CDR3 has 12 amino acids. V was pared by 7 bases and J by 4 bases, with 14 bases between. Tagging with unique molecular identifiers was a feature of the TCR beta cDNA libraries. Some 500,000 cDNA molecules were recovered from an input of about 0.9 to 10 million T cells. One entry per CDR3 protein, called by TCRdb with MiXCR from the PCR reads. The top ten clones hold around 8% of a sample with 400,000 to 500,000 distinct CDR3 sequences, less than 40% of them seen once. General study results and limits: In patients, about 5 TRBV segments were more frequent than in controls, with TRBV5-6, TRBV5-1 and TRBV20-1 among them. Samples from one preparation batch, clustered by F measure, grouped strongly together.

This clonotype was seen only a few times. Antigen: not known. The sequence came from a girl between 2 and 10 years old with multiple sclerosis. Sequenced input: blood. V gene TRBV29-1 combines with J gene TRBJ2-7, with D possibly matching TRBD1 (6 bases). CDR3 loop: CSGGQTLYEQYF. CDR3 coding DNA: TGCAGCGGGGGACAAACCTTATACGAGCAGTACTTC.